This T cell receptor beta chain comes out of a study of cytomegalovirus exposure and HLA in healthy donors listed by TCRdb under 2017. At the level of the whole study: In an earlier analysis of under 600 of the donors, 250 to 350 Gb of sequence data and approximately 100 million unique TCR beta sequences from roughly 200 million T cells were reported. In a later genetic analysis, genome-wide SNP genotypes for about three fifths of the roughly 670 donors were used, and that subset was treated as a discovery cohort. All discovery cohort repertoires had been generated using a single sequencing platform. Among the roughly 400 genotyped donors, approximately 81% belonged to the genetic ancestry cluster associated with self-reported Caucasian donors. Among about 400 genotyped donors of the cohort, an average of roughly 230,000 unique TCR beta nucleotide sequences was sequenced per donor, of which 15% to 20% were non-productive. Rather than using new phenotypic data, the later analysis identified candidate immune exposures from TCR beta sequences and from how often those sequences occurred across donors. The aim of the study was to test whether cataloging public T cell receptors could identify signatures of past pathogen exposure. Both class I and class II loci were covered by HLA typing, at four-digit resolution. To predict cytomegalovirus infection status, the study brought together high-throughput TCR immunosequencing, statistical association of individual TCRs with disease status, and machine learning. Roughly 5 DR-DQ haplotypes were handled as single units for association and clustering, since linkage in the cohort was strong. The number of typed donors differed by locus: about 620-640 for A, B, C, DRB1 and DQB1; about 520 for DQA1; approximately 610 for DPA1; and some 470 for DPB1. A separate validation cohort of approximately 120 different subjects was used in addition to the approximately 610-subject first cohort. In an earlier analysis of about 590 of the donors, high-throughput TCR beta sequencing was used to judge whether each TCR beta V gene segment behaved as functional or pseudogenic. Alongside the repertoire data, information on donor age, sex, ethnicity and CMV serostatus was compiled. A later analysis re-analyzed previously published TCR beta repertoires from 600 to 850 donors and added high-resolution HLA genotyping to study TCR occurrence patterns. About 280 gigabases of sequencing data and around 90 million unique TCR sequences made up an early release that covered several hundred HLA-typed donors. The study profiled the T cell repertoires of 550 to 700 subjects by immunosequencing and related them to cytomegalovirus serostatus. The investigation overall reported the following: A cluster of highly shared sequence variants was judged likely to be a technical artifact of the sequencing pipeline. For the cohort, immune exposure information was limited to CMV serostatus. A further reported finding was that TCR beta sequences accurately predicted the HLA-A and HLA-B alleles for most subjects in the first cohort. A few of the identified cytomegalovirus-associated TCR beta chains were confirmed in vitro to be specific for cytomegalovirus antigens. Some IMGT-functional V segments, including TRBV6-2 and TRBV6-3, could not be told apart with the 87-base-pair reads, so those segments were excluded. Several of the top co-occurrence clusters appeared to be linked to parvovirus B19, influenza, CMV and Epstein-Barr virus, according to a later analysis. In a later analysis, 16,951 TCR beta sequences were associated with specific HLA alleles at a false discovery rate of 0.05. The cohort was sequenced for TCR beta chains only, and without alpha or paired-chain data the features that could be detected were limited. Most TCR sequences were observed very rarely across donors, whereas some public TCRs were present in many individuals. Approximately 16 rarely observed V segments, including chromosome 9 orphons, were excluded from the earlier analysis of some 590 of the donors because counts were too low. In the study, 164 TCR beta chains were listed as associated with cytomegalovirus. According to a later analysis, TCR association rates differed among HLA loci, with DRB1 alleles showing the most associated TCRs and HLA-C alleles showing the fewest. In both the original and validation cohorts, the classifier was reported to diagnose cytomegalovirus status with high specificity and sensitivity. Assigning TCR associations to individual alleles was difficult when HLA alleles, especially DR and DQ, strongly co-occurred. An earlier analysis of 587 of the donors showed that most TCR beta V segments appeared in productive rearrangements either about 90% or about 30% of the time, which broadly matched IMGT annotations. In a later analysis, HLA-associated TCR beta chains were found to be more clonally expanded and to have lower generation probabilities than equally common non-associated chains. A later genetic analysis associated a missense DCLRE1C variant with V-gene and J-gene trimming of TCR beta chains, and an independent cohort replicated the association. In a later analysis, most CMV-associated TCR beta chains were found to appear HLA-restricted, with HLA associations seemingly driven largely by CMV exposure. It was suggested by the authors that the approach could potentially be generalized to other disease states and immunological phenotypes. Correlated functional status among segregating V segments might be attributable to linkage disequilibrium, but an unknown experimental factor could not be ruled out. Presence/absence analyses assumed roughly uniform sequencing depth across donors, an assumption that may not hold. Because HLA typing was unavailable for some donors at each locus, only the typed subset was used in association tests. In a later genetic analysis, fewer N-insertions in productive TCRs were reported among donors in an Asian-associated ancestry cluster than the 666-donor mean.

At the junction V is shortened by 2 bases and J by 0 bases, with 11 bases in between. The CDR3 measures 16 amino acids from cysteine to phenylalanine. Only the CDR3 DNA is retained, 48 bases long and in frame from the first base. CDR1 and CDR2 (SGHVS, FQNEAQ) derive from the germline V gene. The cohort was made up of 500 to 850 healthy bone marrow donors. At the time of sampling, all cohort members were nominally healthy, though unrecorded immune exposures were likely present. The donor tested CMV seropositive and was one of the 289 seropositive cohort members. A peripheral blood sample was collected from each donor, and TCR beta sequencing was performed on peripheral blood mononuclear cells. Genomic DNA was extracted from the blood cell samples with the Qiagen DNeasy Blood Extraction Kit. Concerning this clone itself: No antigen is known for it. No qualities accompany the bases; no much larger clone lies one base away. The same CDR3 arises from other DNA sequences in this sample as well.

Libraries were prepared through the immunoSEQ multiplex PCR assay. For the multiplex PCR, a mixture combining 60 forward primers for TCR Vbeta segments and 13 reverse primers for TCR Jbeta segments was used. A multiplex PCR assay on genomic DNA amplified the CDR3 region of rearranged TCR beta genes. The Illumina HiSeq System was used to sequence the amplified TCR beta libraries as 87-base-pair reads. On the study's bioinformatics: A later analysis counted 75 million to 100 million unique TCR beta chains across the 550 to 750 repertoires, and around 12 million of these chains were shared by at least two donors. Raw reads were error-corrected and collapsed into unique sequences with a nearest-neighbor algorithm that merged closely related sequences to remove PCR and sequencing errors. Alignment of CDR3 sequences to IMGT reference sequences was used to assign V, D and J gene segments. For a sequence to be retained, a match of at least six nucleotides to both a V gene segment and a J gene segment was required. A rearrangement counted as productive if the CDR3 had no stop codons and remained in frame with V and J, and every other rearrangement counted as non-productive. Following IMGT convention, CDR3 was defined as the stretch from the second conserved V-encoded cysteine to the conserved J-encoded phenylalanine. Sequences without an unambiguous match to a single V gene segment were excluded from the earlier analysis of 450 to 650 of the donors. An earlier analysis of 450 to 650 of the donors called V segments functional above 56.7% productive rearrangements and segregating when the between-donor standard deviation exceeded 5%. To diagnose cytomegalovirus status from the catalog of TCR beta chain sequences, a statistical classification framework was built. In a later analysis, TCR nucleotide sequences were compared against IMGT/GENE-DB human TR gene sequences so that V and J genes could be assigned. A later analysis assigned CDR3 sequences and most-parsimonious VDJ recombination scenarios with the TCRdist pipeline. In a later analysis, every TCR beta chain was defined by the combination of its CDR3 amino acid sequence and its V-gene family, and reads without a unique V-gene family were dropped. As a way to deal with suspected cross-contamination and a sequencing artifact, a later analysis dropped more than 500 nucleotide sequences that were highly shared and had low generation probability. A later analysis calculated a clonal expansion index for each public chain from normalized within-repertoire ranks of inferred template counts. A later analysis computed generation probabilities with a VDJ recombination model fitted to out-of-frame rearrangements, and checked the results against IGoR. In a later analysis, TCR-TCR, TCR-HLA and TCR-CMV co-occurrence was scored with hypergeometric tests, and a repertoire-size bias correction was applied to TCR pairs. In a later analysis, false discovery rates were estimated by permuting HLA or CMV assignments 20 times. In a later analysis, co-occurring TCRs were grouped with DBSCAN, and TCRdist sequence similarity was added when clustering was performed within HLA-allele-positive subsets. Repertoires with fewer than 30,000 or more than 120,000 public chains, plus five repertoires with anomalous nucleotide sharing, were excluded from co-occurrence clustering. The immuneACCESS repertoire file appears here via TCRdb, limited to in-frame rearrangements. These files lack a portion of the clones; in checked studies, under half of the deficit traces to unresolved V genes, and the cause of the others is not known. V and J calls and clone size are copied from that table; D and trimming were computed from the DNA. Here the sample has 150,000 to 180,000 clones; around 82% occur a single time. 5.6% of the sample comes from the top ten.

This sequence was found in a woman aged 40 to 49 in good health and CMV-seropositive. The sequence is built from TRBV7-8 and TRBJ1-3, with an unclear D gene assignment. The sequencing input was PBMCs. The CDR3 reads CASSLTQARSGNTIYF. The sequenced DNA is TGTGCCAGCAGCTTAACTCAAGCCCGCTCTGGAAACACCATATATTTT.